This T cell receptor (beta chain) was recorded in a study of blood T cells in healthy people across ages. This clonotype occurred once. A second roughly 6 to 12 cycle PCR used barcoded and J-beta primers. Each cDNA molecule carried a tag from a template-switch adaptor that contained 12 random nucleotides. TCRdb processed the 5' RACE reads anew with MiXCR; each CDR3 protein has one entry. Of 1.5 million to 2 million distinct CDR3 sequences in the sample, around half were seen once. This sequence originates from a woman aged 40 to 49 in good health. The sample consisted of blood.

The CDR3 here is CATSDLRDRGHTDTQYF. CDR3 DNA sequence: TGTGCCACCAGTGATTTGCGGGATAGGGGGCACACAGATACGCAGTATTTT. The chain carries TRBV24-1 and TRBJ2-3, with 7 bases aligning to TRBD1. The CDR3 length is 17 residues. CDR1 is KGHDR, CDR2 SFDVKD, per germline. Unmatched junction bases numbered 7, after V lost 0 bases and J lost 2 bases.